The TCR beta chain under discussion was sequenced for a study of vaccination and CD4 T cells after COVID-19. Study overall: Post-vaccine sampling followed dose two by a median about 70 days (range 14 to 241).

Sequenced with the Oncomine TCR Beta short-read assay was DNA taken from cultured CD4+ T cells. CD4+ T cells were cultured, and genomic DNA was extracted from them. MiXCR was run by TCRdb on the PCR reads, yielding one entry per CDR3 protein. The sample consists of 10,000 to 15,000 distinct CDR3 sequences, around four fifths of them appearing once. The sample's treatment: approximately 9-day PBMC culture with coronavirus spike peptide pools or control peptides (ViraFEST assay). Note on this clonotype: Its specificity is unknown.

The germline V gene has CDR1 MNHNS and CDR2 SASEGT. V gave up 4 bases and J gave up 0 bases, with 13 bases separating them. The CDR3 runs 16 residues. Regarding the study as a whole: A comparatively limited set of convalescent patients was examined, with no early post-infection timepoints.

The sequenced sample was CD4+ T cells from blood, cultured in vitro, obtained after SARS-CoV-2 vaccination. The sequence was obtained from a human donor who received a COVID-19 vaccine. J is TRBJ1-5 and V is TRBV6-1; no clear D. The chain's CDR3 is CASSAGRTYSNQPQHF. The CDR3 coding sequence is TGTGCCAGCAGTGCGGGGAGGACTTATAGCAATCAGCCCCAGCATTTT.